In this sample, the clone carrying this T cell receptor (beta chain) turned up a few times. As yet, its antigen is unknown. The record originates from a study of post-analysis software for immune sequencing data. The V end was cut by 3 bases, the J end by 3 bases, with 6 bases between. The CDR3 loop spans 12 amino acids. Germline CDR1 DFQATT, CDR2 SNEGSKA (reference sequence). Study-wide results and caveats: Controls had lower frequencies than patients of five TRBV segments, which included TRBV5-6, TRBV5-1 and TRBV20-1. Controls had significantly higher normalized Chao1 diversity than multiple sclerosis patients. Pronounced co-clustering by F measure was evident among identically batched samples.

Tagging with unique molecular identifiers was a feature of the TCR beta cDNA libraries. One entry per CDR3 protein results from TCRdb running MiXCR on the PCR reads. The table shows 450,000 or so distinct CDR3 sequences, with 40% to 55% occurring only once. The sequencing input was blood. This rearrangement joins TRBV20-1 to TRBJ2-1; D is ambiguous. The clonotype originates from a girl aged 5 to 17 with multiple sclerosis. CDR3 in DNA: TGCAGTGCTAGTGCGGACTACAATGAGCAGTTCTTC. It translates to CSASADYNEQFF.